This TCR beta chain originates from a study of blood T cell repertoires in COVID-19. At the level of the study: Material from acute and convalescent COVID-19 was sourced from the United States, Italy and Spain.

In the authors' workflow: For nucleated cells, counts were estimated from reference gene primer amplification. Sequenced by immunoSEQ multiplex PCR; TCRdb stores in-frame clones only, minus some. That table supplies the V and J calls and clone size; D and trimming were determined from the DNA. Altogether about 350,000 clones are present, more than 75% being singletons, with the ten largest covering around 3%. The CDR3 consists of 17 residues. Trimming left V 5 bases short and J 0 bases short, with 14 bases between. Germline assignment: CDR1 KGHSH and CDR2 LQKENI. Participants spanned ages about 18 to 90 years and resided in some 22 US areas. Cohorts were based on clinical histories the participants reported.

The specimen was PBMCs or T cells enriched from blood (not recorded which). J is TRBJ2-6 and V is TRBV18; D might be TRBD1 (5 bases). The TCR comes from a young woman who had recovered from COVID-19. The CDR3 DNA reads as TGTGCCAGCTCAACGGACAACATGGCCTCTGGGGCCAACGTCCTGACTTTC. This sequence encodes CASSTDNMASGANVLTF.